Listed below are T cell receptor beta chains from one sample, sequenced in a study of shared clonotypes between healthy human individuals. Using immunoSEQ multiplex PCR, the repertoire was profiled, and TCRdb retains in-frame clones only, with some absent. The sample lists 1.6 million or so clones; 95% to 97% were seen once. The specimen was naive CD4+ T cells sorted from blood. These receptors were taken from a man aged 25 to 40 in good health. Both conserved end residues are part of each CDR3. Not every row has a clone size; where given, it reads once, few, many or a size class.

v_call	j_call	clone_size	cdr3_aa
TRBV6-5	TRBJ1-1	.	CASSSAMNTEAFF
TRBV19	TRBJ2-7	.	CASRLAGGNYEQYF
TRBV7-2	TRBJ2-1	.	CASSLSHNEQFF
TRBV4-1	TRBJ1-2	once	CASSQEESYRKDYTF
TRBV28	TRBJ1-2	.	CASSSRTGGAHGYTF
TRBV7-2	TRBJ2-3	.	CASSLAQGLDTQYF
TRBV2	TRBJ2-1	.	CASMQDSSYNEQFF
TRBV4-2	TRBJ2-1	.	CASSVPPAGLNNEQFF
TRBV7-9	TRBJ1-1	once	CASAVGLNTEAFF
TRBV18	TRBJ1-2	.	CASSPNQGTPNYGYTF
TRBV5-1	TRBJ2-1	.	CASSQGLAGATLSEFF
TRBV6-5	TRBJ2-1	.	CASSYPTVDEQFF
TRBV28	TRBJ1-1	.	CASSEGTGWGILNTEAFF
TRBV27	TRBJ2-2	once	CASTGELFF